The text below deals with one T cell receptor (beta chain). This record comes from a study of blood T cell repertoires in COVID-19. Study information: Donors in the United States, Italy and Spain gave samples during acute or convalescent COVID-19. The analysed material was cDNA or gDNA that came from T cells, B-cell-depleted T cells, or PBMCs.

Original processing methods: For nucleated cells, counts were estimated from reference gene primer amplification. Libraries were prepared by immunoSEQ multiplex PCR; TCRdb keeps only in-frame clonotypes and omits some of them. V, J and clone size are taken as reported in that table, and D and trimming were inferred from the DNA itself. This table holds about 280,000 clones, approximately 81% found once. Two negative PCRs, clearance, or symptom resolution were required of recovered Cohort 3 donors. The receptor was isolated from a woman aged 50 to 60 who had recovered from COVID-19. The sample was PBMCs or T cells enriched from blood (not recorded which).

The CDR3 DNA reads TGTGCCAGCAGCCCGGACGGAGGACCCTATGGCTACACCTTC. Translated, it gives CASSPDGGPYGYTF. The V gene is TRBV7-2, the J gene TRBJ1-2; D gene unclear. V was cut by 5 bases and J by 4 bases, with 14 bases left in between. This CDR3 comprises 14 residues. Germline loops: CDR1 SGHTA, CDR2 FQGNSA.